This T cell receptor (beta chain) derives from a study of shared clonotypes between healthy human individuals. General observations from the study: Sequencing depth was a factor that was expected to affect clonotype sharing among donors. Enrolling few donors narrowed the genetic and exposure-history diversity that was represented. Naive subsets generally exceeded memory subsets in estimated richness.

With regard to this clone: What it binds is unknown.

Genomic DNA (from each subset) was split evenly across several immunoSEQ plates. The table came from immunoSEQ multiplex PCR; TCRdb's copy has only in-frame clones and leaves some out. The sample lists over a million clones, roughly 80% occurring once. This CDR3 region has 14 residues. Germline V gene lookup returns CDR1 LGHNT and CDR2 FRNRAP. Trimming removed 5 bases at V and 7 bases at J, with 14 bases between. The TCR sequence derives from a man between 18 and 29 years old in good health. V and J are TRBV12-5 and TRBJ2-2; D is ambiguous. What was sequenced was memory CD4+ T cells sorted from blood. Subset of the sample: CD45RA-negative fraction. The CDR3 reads CASGLNIARGELFF. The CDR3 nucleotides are TGTGCTAGTGGTCTAAATATAGCCCGCGGGGAGCTGTTTTTT.